Following are 5 T cell receptor beta chains from one sample sequenced in a study of control samples from healthy donors and cancer patients. TCRdb's table, derived via immunoSEQ multiplex PCR, lists solely in-frame clones and lacks some. The sample lists about 20,000 clones, roughly 89% occurring once. Sequencing input: PBMCs. The receptor set was obtained from a man aged 55 to 69 with head and neck cancer.

This rearrangement joins TRBV7-9 to TRBJ1-4, with D possibly matching TRBD1 (5 bases). V was shortened by 5 bases and J by 6 bases, with 16 bases between the two germline ends. CDR3 length equals 15 residues. Per the germline V gene, CDR1 is SEHNR and CDR2 is FQNEAQ (reference sequence). The CDR3 sequence is CASSPRGTLDEKLFF. DNA for the CDR3: TGTGCCAGCAGCCCACGTGGGACTCTGGATGAAAAACTGTTTTTT.

The V and J genes are TRBV19 and TRBJ2-1; D is perhaps TRBD1 or TRBD2 (5 bases each). Germline-derived CDR1 and CDR2 are LNHDA and SQIVND (reference sequence). The CDR3 spans 15 residues. V gave up 5 bases and J gave up 5 bases, with 16 bases separating them. The CDR3 DNA sequence: TGTGCCAGTAGTCCCGGGGCCTACAAGCACAATGAGCAGTTCTTC. It yields the protein CASSPGAYKHNEQFF.

This clone was observed a handful of times. This chain connects TRBV7-9 to TRBJ2-7; TRBD2 matches 7 bases. V gave up 4 bases and J gave up 2 bases; unmatched junction bases: 5. From germline, CDR1 is SEHNR and CDR2 FQNEAQ (reference sequence). The CDR3 covers 14 residues. The CDR3 sequence is CASSSGRAAYEQYF. The CDR3 DNA sequence: TGTGCCAGCAGCTCTGGGAGGGCGGCCTACGAGCAGTACTTC.

The chain uses TRBV9 and TRBJ2-5; D is unresolved. Germline-derived CDR1 and CDR2 are SGDLS and YYNGEE. Trimming stripped 0 bases from V and 7 bases from J, with 4 bases between. The CDR3 totals 11 residues. The CDR3 reads CASSVGRTQYF. The CDR3 region has the DNA TGTGCCAGCAGCGTAGGCAGGACCCAGTACTTC.

The DNA for the CDR3 is TGTGCCAGCAGCCGGAGGACAGGGGGCGCCGGGACCCAGTACTTC. Translation gives CASSRRTGGAGTQYF. J is TRBJ2-5 and V is TRBV5-6; 11 nucleotides match TRBD1. The CDR3 sequence is 15 residues long. Germline V gene sequence: CDR1 SGHDT, CDR2 YYEEEE. Trimming at V came to 4 bases and at J to 7 bases, leaving 9 bases not matched to a gene.